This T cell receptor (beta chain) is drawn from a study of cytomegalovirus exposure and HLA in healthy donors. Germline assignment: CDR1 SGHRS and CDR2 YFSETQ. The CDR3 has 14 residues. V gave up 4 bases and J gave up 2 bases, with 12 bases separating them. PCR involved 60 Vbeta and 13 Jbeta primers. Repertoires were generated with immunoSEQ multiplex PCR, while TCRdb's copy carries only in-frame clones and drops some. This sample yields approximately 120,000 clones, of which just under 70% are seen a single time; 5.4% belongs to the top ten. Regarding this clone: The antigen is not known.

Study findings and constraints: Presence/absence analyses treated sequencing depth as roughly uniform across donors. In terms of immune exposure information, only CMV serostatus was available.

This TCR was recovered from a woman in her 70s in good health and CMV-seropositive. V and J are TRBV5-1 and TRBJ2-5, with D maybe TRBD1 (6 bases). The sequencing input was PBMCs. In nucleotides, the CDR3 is TGCGCCAGCAGCGTAACAGGGTCGCAAGAGACCCAGTACTTC. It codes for CASSVTGSQETQYF. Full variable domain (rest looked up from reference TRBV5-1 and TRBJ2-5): KAGVTQTPRYLIKTRGQQVTLSCSPISGHRSVSWYQQTPGQGLQFLFEYFSETQRNKGNFPGRFSGRQFSNSRSEMNVSTLELGDSALYLCASSVTGSQETQYFGPGTRLLVL.